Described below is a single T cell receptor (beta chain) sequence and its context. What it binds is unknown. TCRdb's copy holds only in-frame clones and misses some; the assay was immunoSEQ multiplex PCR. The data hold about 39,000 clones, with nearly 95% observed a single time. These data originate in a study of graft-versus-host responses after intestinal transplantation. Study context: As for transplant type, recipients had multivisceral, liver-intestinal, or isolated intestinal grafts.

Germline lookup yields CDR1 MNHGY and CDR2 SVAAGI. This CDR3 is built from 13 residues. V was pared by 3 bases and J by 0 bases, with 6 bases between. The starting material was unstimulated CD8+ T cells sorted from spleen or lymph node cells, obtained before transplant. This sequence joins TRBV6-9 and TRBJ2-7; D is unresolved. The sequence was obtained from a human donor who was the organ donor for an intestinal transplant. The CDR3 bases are TGTGCCAGCAGTTACGGCGGCTCCTACGAGCAGTACTTC. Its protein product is CASSYGGSYEQYF.